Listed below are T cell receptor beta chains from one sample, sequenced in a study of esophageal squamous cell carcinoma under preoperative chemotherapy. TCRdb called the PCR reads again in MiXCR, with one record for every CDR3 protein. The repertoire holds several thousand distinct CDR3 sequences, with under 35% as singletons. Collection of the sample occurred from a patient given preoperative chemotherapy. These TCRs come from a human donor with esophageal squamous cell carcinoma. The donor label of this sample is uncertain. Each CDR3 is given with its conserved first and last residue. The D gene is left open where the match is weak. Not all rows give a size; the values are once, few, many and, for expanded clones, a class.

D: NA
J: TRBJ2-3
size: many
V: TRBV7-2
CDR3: CASSPRTLSTDTQYF
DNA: TGTGCCAGCAGCCCTCGGACTCTAAGCACAGATACGCAGTATTTT

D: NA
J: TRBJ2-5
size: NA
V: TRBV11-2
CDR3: CGSSLGGGTYEQVF
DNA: TGTGGCAGCAGCTTAGGGGGGGGTACCTACGAGCAGGTCTTC

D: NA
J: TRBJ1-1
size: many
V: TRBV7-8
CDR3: CASSQRLTERNTEAFF
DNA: TGTGCCAGCAGCCAGCGGTTAACAGAGAGGAACACTGAAGCTTTCTTT

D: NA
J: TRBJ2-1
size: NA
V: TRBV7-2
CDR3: CASRRLAFLGGEQFF
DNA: TGTGCCAGCAGGCGACTAGCTTTCTTAGGGGGTGAGCAGTTCTTC

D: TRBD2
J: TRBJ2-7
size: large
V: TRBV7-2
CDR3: CASSPSGSGTYEQYF
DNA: TGTGCCAGCAGCCCTAGTGGTAGCGGGACCTACGAGCAGTACTTC

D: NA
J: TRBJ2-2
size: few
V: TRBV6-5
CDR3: CASSYGSSGNTGELFF
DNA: TGTGCCAGCAGTTATGGAAGTAGCGGGAACACCGGGGAGCTGTTTTTT

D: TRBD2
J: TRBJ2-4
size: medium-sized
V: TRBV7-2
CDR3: CASSLAAGTSGQNIQYF
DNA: TGTGCCAGCAGCTTAGCCGCCGGGACTAGCGGACAAAACATTCAGTACTTC

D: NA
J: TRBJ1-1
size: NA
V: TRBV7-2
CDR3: CASSQETPRAGEAFF
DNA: TGTGCCAGCAGCCAGGAGACCCCTCGGGCCGGTGAAGCTTTCTTT

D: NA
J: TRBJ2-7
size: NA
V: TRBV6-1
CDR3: CASTEEGTGETECF
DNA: TGTGCGAGCACCGAGGAGGGAACGGGAGAGACCGAGTGCTTC

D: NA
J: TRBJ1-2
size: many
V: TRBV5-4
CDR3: CASSSPLGGDYGYTF
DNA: TGTGCCAGCAGCTCCCCTCTAGGTGGTGACTATGGCTACACCTTC

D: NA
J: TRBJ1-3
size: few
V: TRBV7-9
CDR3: CASDLQQSSGNTIYF
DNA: TGTGCCAGCGACTTACAGCAAAGCTCTGGAAACACCATATATTTT

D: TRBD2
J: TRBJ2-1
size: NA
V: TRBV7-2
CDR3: CGSSPGLAGGGEQFF
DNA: TGTGGCAGCAGCCCAGGACTAGCGGGAGGGGGCGAGCAGTTCTTC

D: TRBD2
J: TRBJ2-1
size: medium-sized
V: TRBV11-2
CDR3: CASSLLAGSEYNEQFF
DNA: TGTGCCAGCAGCTTACTAGCGGGTTCGGAATACAATGAGCAGTTCTTC

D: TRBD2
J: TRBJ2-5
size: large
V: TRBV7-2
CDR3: CASSKEGGLAGGKTQYF
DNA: TGTGCCAGCAGCAAAGAGGGAGGACTAGCGGGAGGAAAGACCCAGTACTTC

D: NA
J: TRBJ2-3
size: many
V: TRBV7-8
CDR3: CASSLAATSTDTQYF
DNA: TGTGCCAGCAGTTTAGCAGCCACTAGCACAGATACGCAGTATTTT

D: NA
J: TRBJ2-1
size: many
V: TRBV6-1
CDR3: CASTLDRSSYEQFF
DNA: TGTGCCAGCACTCTGGATAGGAGCTCCTACGAGCAGTTCTTC

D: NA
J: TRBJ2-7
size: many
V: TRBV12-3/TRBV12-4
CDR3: CASSFSGQGSYEQYF
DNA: TGTGCCAGCAGTTTTTCTGGGCAGGGCTCCTACGAGCAGTACTTC

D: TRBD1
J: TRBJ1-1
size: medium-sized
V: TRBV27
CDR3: CASSITGGNTEAFF
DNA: TGTGCCAGCAGTATTACAGGGGGGAACACTGAAGCTTTCTTT

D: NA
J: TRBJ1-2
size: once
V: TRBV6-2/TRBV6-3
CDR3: CASSLRRVSRKPGGYTF
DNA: TGTGCCAGCAGTCTGAGACGGGTGTCACGAAAGCCCGGGGGCTACACCTTC

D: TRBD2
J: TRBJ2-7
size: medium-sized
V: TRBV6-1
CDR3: CASGLGGGYEQYF
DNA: TGTGCCAGCGGCTTAGGCGGGGGGTACGAGCAGTACTTC

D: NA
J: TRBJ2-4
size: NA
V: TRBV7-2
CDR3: CASSLSSGQAEEIQYF
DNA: TGTGCCAGCAGCTTATCGTCGGGCCAAGCCGAAGAGATTCAGTACTTC

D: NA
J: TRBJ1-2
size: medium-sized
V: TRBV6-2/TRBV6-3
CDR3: CASSLRQVSPNPGGYTF
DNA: TGTGCCAGCAGTCTGAGACAGGTGTCACCAAACCCCGGGGGCTACACCTTC

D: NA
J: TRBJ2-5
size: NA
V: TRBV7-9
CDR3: CASSGKSGLQYEQCF
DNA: TGTGCCAGCAGCGGGAAATCCGGGCTACAGTACGAGCAGTGCTTC

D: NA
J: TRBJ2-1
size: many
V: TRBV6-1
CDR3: CASAGAAYNEQFF
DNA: TGTGCCAGCGCCGGGGCTGCCTACAATGAGCAGTTCTTC

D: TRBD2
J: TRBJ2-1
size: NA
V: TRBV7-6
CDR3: CASSQGLAGGLYEQDF
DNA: TGTGCCAGCAGCCAAGGGCTGGCGGGAGGACTGTACGAGCAGGACTTC

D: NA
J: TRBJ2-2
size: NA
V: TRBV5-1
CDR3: CASSLELRELFF
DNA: TGCGCCAGCAGCTTGGAGCTTCGGGAGCTGTTTTTT

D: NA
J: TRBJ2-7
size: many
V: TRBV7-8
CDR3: CASSLGAGVEYEQYF
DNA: TGTGCCAGCAGCTTAGGGGCAGGGGTGGAGTACGAGCAGTACTTC

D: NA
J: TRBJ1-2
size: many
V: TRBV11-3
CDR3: CASSLGPAGYTF
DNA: TGTGCCAGCAGCTTAGGCCCGGCGGGCTACACCTTC

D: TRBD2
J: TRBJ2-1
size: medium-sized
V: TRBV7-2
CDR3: CASSLAASGRAREQFF
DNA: TGTGCCAGCAGCTTAGCGGCTAGCGGGAGGGCCCGTGAGCAGTTCTTC

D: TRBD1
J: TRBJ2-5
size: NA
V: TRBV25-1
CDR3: CASSEFGRGRSSEEFF
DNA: TGTGCGAGCAGTGAATTTGGCAGGGGGCGTTCTAGCGAGGAGTTCTTC

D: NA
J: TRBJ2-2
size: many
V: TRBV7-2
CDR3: CASSPNTYTGELFF
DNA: TGTGCCAGCAGCCCAAATACCTACACCGGGGAGCTGTTTTTT

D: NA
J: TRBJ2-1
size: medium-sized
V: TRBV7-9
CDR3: CASSFSTGREETQFF
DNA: TGTGCCAGCAGCTTTTCGACGGGACGTGAAGAGACCCAGTTCTTC

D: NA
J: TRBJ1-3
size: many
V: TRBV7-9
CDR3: CASSFSANSGNTIYF
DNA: TGTGCCAGCAGCTTCTCAGCGAACTCTGGAAACACCATATATTTT

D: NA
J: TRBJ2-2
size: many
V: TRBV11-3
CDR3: CASSSRQQGDTGELFF
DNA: TGTGCCAGCAGCTCTCGCCAACAGGGAGACACCGGGGAGCTGTTTTTT

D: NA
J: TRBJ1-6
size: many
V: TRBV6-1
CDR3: CASGHPNSPLHF
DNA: TGTGCCTCGGGGCACCCAAATTCACCCCTCCACTTT

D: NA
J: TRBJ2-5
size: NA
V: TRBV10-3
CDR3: CAANDMGRYEQCF
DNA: TGTGCCGCCAATGACATGGGGCGGTACGAGCAGTGCTTC

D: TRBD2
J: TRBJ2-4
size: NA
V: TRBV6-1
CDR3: CASTRERSSDEQCF
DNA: TGTGCCAGCACGCGGGAGAGGAGCTCCGACGAGCAGTGCTTC

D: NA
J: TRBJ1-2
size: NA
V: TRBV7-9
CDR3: CAGQSYGPGADYGYTF
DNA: TGTGCCGGTCAATCCTACGGGCCAGGGGCGGACTATGGCTACACCTTC

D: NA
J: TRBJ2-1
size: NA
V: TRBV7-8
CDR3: CARGSSRNEQDF
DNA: TGTGCCAGGGGTTCAAGCCGAAACGAGCAGGACTTC

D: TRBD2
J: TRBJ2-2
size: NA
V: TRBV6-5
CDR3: CASSYSYLAGVNTGELFF
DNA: TGTGCCAGCAGTTACTCTTATCTAGCGGGAGTTAATACCGGGGAGCTGTTTTTT

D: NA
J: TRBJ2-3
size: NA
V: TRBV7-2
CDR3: CASSLARRDTQYF
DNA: TGTGCCAGCAGCTTAGCGCGTAGGGATACGCAGTATTTT

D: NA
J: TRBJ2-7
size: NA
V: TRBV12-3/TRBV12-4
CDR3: CASRPGAAISYGQYF
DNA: TGTGCCAGCAGGCCCGGGGCGGCGATCTCCTACGGGCAGTACTTC

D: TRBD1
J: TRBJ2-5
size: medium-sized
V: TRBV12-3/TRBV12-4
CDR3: CASTQGTGGTGGQYF
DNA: TGTGCCAGCACCCAAGGAACCGGGGGAACAGGGGGGCAGTACTTC

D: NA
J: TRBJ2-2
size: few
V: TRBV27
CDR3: CASSLVPGVLPGELFF
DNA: TGTGCCAGCAGTTTGGTGCCCGGGGTTCTCCCCGGGGAGCTGTTTTTT

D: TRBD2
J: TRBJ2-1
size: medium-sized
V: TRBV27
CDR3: CASNPTSGSRDEQFF
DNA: TGTGCCAGCAACCCAACTAGCGGGAGTAGGGATGAGCAGTTCTTC

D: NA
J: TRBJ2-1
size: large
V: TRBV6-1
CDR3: CASSDAGRAYNEQFF
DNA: TGTGCCAGCAGTGACGCGGGACGCGCCTACAATGAGCAGTTCTTC

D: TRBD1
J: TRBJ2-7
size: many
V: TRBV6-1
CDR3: CASSADRAAHEQYF
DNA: TGTGCCAGCAGTGCGGACAGGGCGGCGCACGAGCAGTACTTC

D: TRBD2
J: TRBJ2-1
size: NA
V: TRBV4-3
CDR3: CASSQDPSGSSYNEQFF
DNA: TGCGCCAGCAGCCAAGATCCAAGCGGGAGCTCCTACAATGAGCAGTTCTTC

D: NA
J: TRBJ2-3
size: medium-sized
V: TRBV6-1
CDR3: CASVGLPTRTDTQYF
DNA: TGTGCCAGCGTGGGGCTACCCACCCGCACAGATACGCAGTATTTT

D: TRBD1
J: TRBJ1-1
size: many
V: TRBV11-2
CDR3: CASSTRQGANTEAFF
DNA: TGTGCCAGCAGCACCCGACAGGGGGCGAACACTGAAGCTTTCTTT

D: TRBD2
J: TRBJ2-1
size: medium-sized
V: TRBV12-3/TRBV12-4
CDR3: CASSLSVSGTYNEQFF
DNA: TGTGCCAGCAGTTTATCTGTTAGCGGGACCTACAATGAGCAGTTCTTC

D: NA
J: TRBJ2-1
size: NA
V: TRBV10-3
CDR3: CGTESGGARDEQFF
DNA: TGTGGCACGGAGAGTGGAGGGGCCAGGGATGAGCAGTTCTTC

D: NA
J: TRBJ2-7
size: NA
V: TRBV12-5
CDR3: CASAQGWVETQYF
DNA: TGTGCTAGTGCCCAGGGATGGGTGGAGACGCAGTACTTC

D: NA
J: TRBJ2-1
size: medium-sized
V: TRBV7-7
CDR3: CASSLEGVGEQFF
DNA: TGTGCTAGCAGCTTAGAAGGGGTCGGAGAGCAGTTCTTC

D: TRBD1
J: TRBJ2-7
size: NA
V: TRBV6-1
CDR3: CASRGQGNAYEQYF
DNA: TGTGCCAGCCGAGGACAGGGGAATGCGTACGAGCAGTACTTC

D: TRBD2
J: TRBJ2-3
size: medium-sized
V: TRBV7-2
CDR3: CASSRLAGVGDTQYF
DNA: TGTGCCAGCAGCCGTCTAGCGGGAGTCGGAGATACGCAGTATTTT